This TCR beta chain was sequenced for a study of CD8+CD57+ T cells in acquired aplastic anemia. Sequencing was done on patients that had shown CD8+CD57+ cell expansion by flow cytometry. The study, taken as a whole, reports: Significant differences in CD8+ Simpson's diversity were not observed between patients and controls.

A word on this clonotype: What it binds is not known.

The V end lost 4 bases, the J end lost 3 bases, and 16 bases lay between the germline ends. Germline assignment: CDR1 SGHDT and CDR2 YYEEEE. The length of the CDR3 is 15 residues. Genomic DNA templated the TCR beta VDJ and CDR3 profiling. Each CDR3 protein is one row after TCRdb ran MiXCR on the reads. This sample has 200,000 to 300,000 distinct CDR3 sequences, with around 82% found just once. This TCR came from a human donor with aplastic anemia. This rearrangement joins TRBV5-6 to TRBJ1-2; a possible D gene is TRBD1 (6 bases). Sequences were obtained from sorted CD4+, CD8+, or CD8+CD57+ T cells (not recorded which) from PBMCs. Here the CDR3 DNA reads TGTGCCAGCAGCCAAGTATTGGCAGGGGACTATGGCTACACCTTC. Translated: CASSQVLAGDYGYTF.